Listed below are T cell receptor beta chains from one sample, sequenced in a study of blood T cell repertoires in COVID-19. Here immunoSEQ multiplex PCR was the method, and the copy in TCRdb shows in-frame clones only, minus some. The sample consists of about 250,000 clones, about 86% of them appearing once. The sequenced sample consisted of peripheral blood. The receptors come from a man of 80 years or more with acute or convalescent COVID-19. The CDR3 runs from the conserved cysteine through the conserved F or W. The D gene is left open where the match is weak.

d_gene	v_gene	j_gene	CDR3aa
TRBD2	TRBV5-1	TRBJ2-7	CASSLFGGVFTYEQYF
TRBD2	TRBV2	TRBJ2-1	CASSYSPLAGVYNEQFF
TRBD1	TRBV5-4	TRBJ1-2	CASSLGTGTSADGYTF
.	TRBV7-9	TRBJ1-1	CASRRGRGVTEAFF
TRBD1	TRBV19	TRBJ1-6	CASSIRDSRSPLHF
TRBD1	TRBV10-3	TRBJ1-4	CATTGEPNEKLFF
.	TRBV24-1	TRBJ2-3	CATSDSLRGDTQYF
.	TRBV2	TRBJ1-6	CASSENRDNSPLHF
.	TRBV12-3/TRBV12-4	TRBJ1-4	CASSLGTVVVF
.	TRBV19	TRBJ2-1	CASSPLHSGSRFNEQFF
.	TRBV7-9	TRBJ1-5	CASSLGSVRPQHF
.	TRBV19	TRBJ1-5	CASRMGGRGQPQHF
.	TRBV21-1	TRBJ2-5	CASSKWTGGETQYF
TRBD1	TRBV2	TRBJ2-1	CASRWGQSSHEQFF
.	TRBV9	TRBJ1-1	CASSPNTEAFF
TRBD1	TRBV6-5	TRBJ1-3	CASSRTGVRNTIYF
TRBD1	TRBV5-4	TRBJ2-1	CASSLAPGQGRTEQFF
.	TRBV5-1	TRBJ2-4	CASSLGSGSLLAKNIQYF
TRBD2	TRBV6-5	TRBJ2-1	CASGPSGGSYNEQFF
TRBD2	TRBV6-2/TRBV6-3	TRBJ2-3	CASSYIFGTSGMGSDTQYF
.	TRBV7-9	TRBJ2-7	CASSNRDYEQYF
TRBD1	TRBV5-1	TRBJ2-3	CASSLGGQFADTQYF
TRBD1	TRBV5-6	TRBJ2-2	CASSGNRGRNTGELFF
TRBD1	TRBV6-6	TRBJ1-2	CASSGRQGTNYGYTF
TRBD1	TRBV5-8	TRBJ1-5	CASSFDRGRNQPQHF
.	TRBV3-1/TRBV3-2	TRBJ2-5	CASTEGLTEETQYF
TRBD1	TRBV19	TRBJ2-7	CASSGRTGTDEQYF
.	TRBV3-1/TRBV3-2	TRBJ2-7	CASSQGQQRTNEQYF
TRBD1	TRBV3-1/TRBV3-2	TRBJ2-1	CASSQGPGQGAYNEQFF
TRBD1	TRBV5-1	TRBJ1-4	CASSLQGQGGEKLFF
.	TRBV5-1	TRBJ1-2	CASSLSAGKGVVYGYTF
.	TRBV5-1	TRBJ1-4	CASSRDTPMEEKLFF
TRBD2	TRBV11-3	TRBJ2-2	CASSLVAGVHTGELFF
TRBD1	TRBV5-1	TRBJ1-1	CASSAGQVGTEAFF
TRBD1	TRBV11-2	TRBJ2-1	CASSARGRSVYEQFF
.	TRBV2	TRBJ1-4	CASSLSRGSSEKLFF
.	TRBV6-5	TRBJ1-4	CASSPGATNEKLFF
TRBD1	TRBV9	TRBJ1-4	CASSVRQGEYEKLFF
.	TRBV18	TRBJ1-5	CASSPAGDSNQPQHF
.	TRBV5-1	TRBJ1-2	CASSLGQLGYGYTF